The 27 T cell receptor beta chains below were found in one sample sequenced in a study of blood T cell repertoires in COVID-19. Clones were read by immunoSEQ multiplex PCR, and TCRdb kept only the in-frame ones, dropping some. Of over 70,000 clones in the sample, 80% to 90% were seen once. The source material was peripheral blood. Receptor source: a man at least 80 years old with acute or convalescent COVID-19.

The chain uses TRBV5-1 and TRBJ1-1; 7 bases map to TRBD1. CDR1 SGHRS and CDR2 YFSETQ come from the germline V gene. The CDR3 is made up of 22 amino acids. J lost 3 bases, V lost 4 bases, and 30 bases had no gene match. The CDR3: CASSSRTGGLYSRSGRDTEAFF. CDR3 DNA sequence: TGCGCCAGCAGCAGCAGGACAGGAGGTTTATACTCCCGAAGTGGAAGGGACACTGAAGCTTTCTTT.

This clone was observed a single time. The V gene is TRBV18, the J gene TRBJ1-3, with no clear D. V lost 2 bases to trimming and J lost 1 base, with 15 bases between them. This CDR3 comprises 17 residues. Germline lookup yields CDR1 KGHSH and CDR2 LQKENI. The CDR3 nucleotides are TGTGCCAGCTCACCAATGCAGGTGGCATCGTCTGGAAACACCATATATTTT. Its protein product is CASSPMQVASSGNTIYF.

This rearrangement joins TRBV18 to TRBJ1-2, with D possibly TRBD1 on 6 matching bases. CDR1 and CDR2 from the germline V gene are KGHSH and LQKENI. The V end lost 6 bases, the J end lost 0 bases, and 14 bases lay between the germline ends. The CDR3 length is 15 residues. CDR3 amino acids: CASSPGRGSNYGYTF. CDR3 sequence (DNA): TGTGCCAGCTCGCCTGGGAGGGGGTCTAACTATGGCTACACCTTC.

This clone was counted between two and nine times. The chain joins TRBV4-1 to TRBJ2-7; D is perhaps TRBD1 (5 bases). Trimming took 0 bases from V and 5 from J, leaving 11 bases between them. Germline lookup yields CDR1 MGHRA and CDR2 YSYEKL. CDR3 length: 14 residues. The DNA for the CDR3 is TGCGCCAGCAGCCAAGATCAGGGTAGGGACGAGCAGTACTTC. Its protein is CASSQDQGRDEQYF.

The chain links TRBV4-1 to TRBJ1-5, with D possibly matching TRBD1 (6 bases). This CDR3 has 15 residues. Germline loops: CDR1 MGHRA, CDR2 YSYEKL. V was shortened by 6 bases and J by 7 bases, with 19 bases between the two germline ends. CDR3 amino acids: CASRPAGGQGQPQHF. The CDR3, as DNA: TGCGCCAGCAGACCGGCGGGGGGGCAAGGACAGCCCCAGCATTTT.

The chain carries TRBV21-1 and TRBJ2-1; whether TRBD2, the table's D call, matches the DNA was not checked. TRBV21-1 is deemed a pseudogene. The CDR3 covers 22 residues. The CDR3 reads CASSSPRRVWRGLPSSYNEQFF. The CDR3 bases are TGTGCCAGCAGCAGCCCCAGACGCGTCTGGCGGGGTCTTCCGAGCTCCTACAATGAGCAGTTCTTC.

CDR3 region: CASHRGTDTQYF. The DNA for the CDR3 is TGTGCCAGTCACAGGGGCACAGATACGCAGTATTTT. The chain couples TRBV6-5 to TRBJ2-3, with D tentatively TRBD1 (6 bases). V was cut by 9 bases and J by 1 base, with 8 bases left in between. Per the germline V gene, CDR1 is MNHEY and CDR2 is SVGAGI. CDR3 size: 12 residues.

This clone was seen just once. The rearrangement joins TRBV10-3 to TRBJ1-1; TRBD1 agrees at 7 bases. From germline, CDR1 is ENHRY and CDR2 SYGVKD. The V and J ends lost 5 bases and 1 base, in that order; junction bases with no gene match: 4. There are 14 residues in the CDR3. CDR3 in amino acids: CAISPGQQNTEAFF. CDR3 bases: TGTGCCATCAGTCCGGGACAGCAGAACACTGAAGCTTTCTTT.

The V and J genes are TRBV19 and TRBJ1-2; D possibly corresponds to TRBD1 (6 bases). Per the germline V gene, CDR1 is LNHDA and CDR2 is SQIVND (reference sequence). V lost 5 bases and J 5 bases, leaving 24 bases between the germline ends. The CDR3 is made up of 17 amino acids. The CDR3, as DNA: TGTGCCAGTAGTGTGGCCCGGGGGGCCACCACGGGGTATGGCTACACCTTC. Its protein product is CASSVARGATTGYGYTF.

This clone was counted once. The chain has TRBV6-5 and TRBJ1-5, with TRBD1 as a possible D gene (6 bases). This CDR3 comprises 14 residues. Germline V lookup: CDR1 MNHEY, CDR2 SVGAGI. Deletions cut 6 bases from V and 1 base from J, with 10 bases between. CDR3 region: CASRTGQSNQPQHF. As DNA, the CDR3 is TGTGCCAGCAGGACCGGACAGAGCAATCAGCCCCAGCATTTT.

This clone appeared a single time. The J gene is TRBJ2-5, the V gene TRBV5-1, with 11 bases lining up with TRBD2. The germline CDR1 and CDR2 sequences are SGHRS and YFSETQ. The CDR3 consists of 17 residues. J gave up 1 base and V 4 bases, and 9 bases lay outside the gene matches. The CDR3 region has the DNA TGCGCCAGCAGCGAAAACCTAGCGGGGGGTCTCCAAGAGACCCAGTACTTC. As protein: CASSENLAGGLQETQYF.

The V gene is TRBV4-1, the J gene TRBJ1-6; weak D call: TRBD1 (5 bases). Deletions cut 1 base from V and 7 bases from J, with 11 bases between. CDR3 length: 15 amino acids. Germline CDR1 reads MGHRA; CDR2 reads YSYEKL. The CDR3 loop reads CASSQALGLNSPLHF. The CDR3, as DNA: TGCGCCAGCAGCCAAGCTCTGGGGCTCAATTCACCCCTCCACTTT.

The chain couples TRBV5-1 to TRBJ2-1, with TRBD1 matching 10 bases. The CDR3 length is 14 residues. V shed 4 bases and J 6 bases; nucleotides not matched to a gene: 4. Germline-derived CDR1 and CDR2 are SGHRS and YFSETQ. CDR3 sequence (DNA): TGCGCCAGCAGCCCCCGGACAGGGGGCAATGAGCAGTTCTTC. Its translation is CASSPRTGGNEQFF.

The chain recombines TRBV7-2 with TRBJ2-2; D may be TRBD1 (6 bases). V was shortened by 5 bases and J by 0 bases, with 10 bases between the two germline ends. In germline, CDR1 is SGHTA, CDR2 FQGNSA. The CDR3 totals 15 residues. The CDR3: CASSVTGSNTGELFF. The DNA for the CDR3 is TGTGCCAGCAGCGTAACAGGGTCGAACACCGGGGAGCTGTTTTTT.

The chain employs TRBV5-1 and TRBJ2-5; 15 bases are a match to TRBD2. The CDR3 consists of 16 residues. CDR1 is SGHRS, CDR2 YFSETQ, per germline. J lost 3 bases, V lost 4 bases, and 4 bases had no gene match. The CDR3 loop reads CASSQGLAGGKETQYF. The CDR3, as DNA: TGCGCCAGCAGCCAGGGACTAGCGGGGGGCAAAGAGACCCAGTACTTC.

This clone appeared once. This rearrangement joins TRBV27 to TRBJ2-2; 8 bases fit TRBD2. CDR3 length: 17 amino acids. The ends lost 4 bases at V and 0 bases at J; junction bases unmatched: 7. In germline, CDR1 is MNHEY, CDR2 SMNVEV (reference sequence). The CDR3 DNA is TGTGCCAGCAGTTCACTCCAGGGACTAGCGAACACCGGGGAGCTGTTTTTT. Translation gives CASSSLQGLANTGELFF.

The rearrangement joins TRBV7-3 to TRBJ2-5, with TRBD2 as a possible D gene (6 bases). The germline V gene encodes CDR1 SGHTA and CDR2 FQGTGA. Trimming removed 2 bases at V and 4 bases at J, with 11 bases between. The CDR3 totals 14 residues. The CDR3 nucleotides are TGTGCCAGCAGCTTAGCGGGGAGTGGAGAGACCCAGTACTTC. Protein: CASSLAGSGETQYF. Complete variable domain (other parts from reference TRBV7-3 and TRBJ2-5): GAGVSQTPSNKVTEKGKYVELRCDPISGHTALYWYRQSLGQGPEFLIYFQGTGAADDSGLPNDRFFAVRPEGSVSTLKIQRTERGDSAVYLCASSLAGSGETQYFGPGTRLLVL.

V is TRBV5-1 and J is TRBJ1-2; 11 bases are shared with TRBD1. The V gene end was trimmed by 3 bases and the J gene end by 8 bases; junction bases not matched to a gene: 3. This CDR3 region has 13 residues. CDR1 is SGHRS and CDR2 is YFSETQ in the germline V gene. The CDR3 spells CASSWGQGEGYTF. The CDR3 DNA reads as TGCGCCAGCAGCTGGGGACAGGGGGAAGGCTACACCTTC.

CDR3 in DNA: TGTGCCAGCAGTCACCTCTCGACAGGGGGGAAGGAAGAGACCCAGTACTTC. It translates to CASSHLSTGGKEETQYF. This chain uses TRBV27 with TRBJ2-5, with 9 bases identical to TRBD1. Germline assignment: CDR1 MNHEY and CDR2 SMNVEV (reference sequence). Trimming cost V 5 bases and J 3 bases; bases outside gene matches: 13. The CDR3 extends over 17 amino acids.

The chain employs TRBV6-5 and TRBJ1-2; perhaps TRBD1 as D (6 bases). The CDR3 covers 13 residues. Trimming took off 2 bases at V and 6 bases at J, with 10 bases between the two ends. The germline V gene encodes CDR1 MNHEY and CDR2 SVGAGI. CDR3 region: CASSYVQGDGYTF. CDR3 DNA sequence: TGTGCCAGCAGTTACGTACAGGGCGATGGCTACACCTTC.

This chain links TRBV5-1 with TRBJ1-5, with 11 bases lining up with TRBD1. Germline-derived CDR1 and CDR2 are SGHRS and YFSETQ. The CDR3 length is 14 residues. The J segment lost 5 bases and the V segment lost 3 bases, leaving 1 base of the junction unmatched. The chain's CDR3 is CASSSGQGDQPQHF. The CDR3 nucleotides are TGCGCCAGCAGCTCGGGACAGGGGGATCAGCCCCAGCATTTT.

J is TRBJ2-7 and V is TRBV7-2; the match to TRBD1 covers 8 bases. CDR1 and CDR2 from the germline V gene are SGHTA and FQGNSA. The ends lost 4 bases at V and 4 bases at J; junction bases unmatched: 6. The CDR3 is made up of 14 amino acids. CDR3 nucleotides: TGTGCCAGCAGCTCCCGACAGGGGCATTACGAGCAGTACTTC. Translating gives CASSSRQGHYEQYF.

This chain uses TRBV4-3 with TRBJ2-3; 8 bases map to TRBD2. The length of the CDR3 is 17 residues. Germline values: CDR1 LGHNA, CDR2 YSLEER. With V trimmed by 4 bases and J by 0 bases, 9 bases remained unmatched. The CDR3 region has the DNA TGCGCCAGCAGCCCAAGGTCACTAGCGGAAAGCACAGATACGCAGTATTTT. Amino acids: CASSPRSLAESTDTQYF.

This chain connects TRBV3-1 (or the pseudogene TRBV3-2) to TRBJ1-2, with 8 bases matching TRBD1. The CDR3 is 18 amino acids. Losses at the gene ends were 5 bases for V and 8 bases for J; bases not matched to a gene: 22. Germline CDR1 LGHDT, CDR2 YNNKEL (reference sequence). The chain's CDR3 is CASSFLLGQDRGSWGYTF. In DNA, the CDR3 is TGTGCCAGCAGCTTCTTATTGGGACAGGATCGTGGGTCGTGGGGCTACACCTTC.

Of note for this clone: The likely explanation is a read error, given a far larger clone one base away. The rearrangement links TRBV2 to TRBJ1-2, with D perhaps matching TRBD1 (6 bases). Germline CDR1 reads SNHLY; CDR2 reads FYNNEI. Trimming removed 10 bases at V and 6 bases at J, with 18 bases between. The CDR3 contains 13 residues. CDR3 DNA: TGTGCCATCAGCCGGGGGGGGCTGGATGGCTACACCTTC. Translated, it gives CAISRGGLDGYTF.

The chain employs TRBV3-1 (or the pseudogene TRBV3-2) and TRBJ1-5; tentative D call: TRBD1 (5 bases). Trimming took 3 bases from V and 3 from J, leaving 6 bases between them. The length of the CDR3 is 13 residues. Germline loops: CDR1 LGHDT, CDR2 YNNKEL (reference sequence). CDR3 sequence (DNA): TGTGCCAGCAGCCAGGGACTCAATCAGCCCCAGCATTTT. As protein: CASSQGLNQPQHF.

This chain links TRBV3-1 (or the pseudogene TRBV3-2) with TRBJ2-2; D is uncertain. The germline V gene has CDR1 LGHDT and CDR2 YNNKEL (reference sequence). The CDR3 is 12 residues long. Trimming shortened V by 3 bases and J by 8 bases, and 7 bases separated the two germline ends. CDR3 coding DNA: TGTGCCAGCAGCCACCCCCTGGGGGAGCTGTTTTTT. Translating gives CASSHPLGELFF.